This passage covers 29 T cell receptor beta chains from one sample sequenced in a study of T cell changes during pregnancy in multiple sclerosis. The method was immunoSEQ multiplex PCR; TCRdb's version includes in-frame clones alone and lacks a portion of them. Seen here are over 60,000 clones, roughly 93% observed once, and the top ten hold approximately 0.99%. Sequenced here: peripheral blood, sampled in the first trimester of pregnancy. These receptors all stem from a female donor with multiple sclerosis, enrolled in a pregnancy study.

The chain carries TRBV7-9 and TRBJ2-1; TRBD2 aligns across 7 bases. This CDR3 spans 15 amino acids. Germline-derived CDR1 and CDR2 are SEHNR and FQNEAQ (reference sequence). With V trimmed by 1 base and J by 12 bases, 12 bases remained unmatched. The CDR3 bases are TGTGCCAGCAGCTTAGACCGGGACTATCCCCAAGGGCAGTTCTTC. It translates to CASSLDRDYPQGQFF.

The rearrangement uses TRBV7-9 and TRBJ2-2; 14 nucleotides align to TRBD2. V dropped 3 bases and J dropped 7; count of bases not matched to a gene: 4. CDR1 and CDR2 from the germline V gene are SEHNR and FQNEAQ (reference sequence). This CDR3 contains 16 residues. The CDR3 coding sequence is TGTGCCAGCAGCTTGGGACTAGCGGGGGCACGCGGGGAGCTGTTTTTT. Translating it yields CASSLGLAGARGELFF.

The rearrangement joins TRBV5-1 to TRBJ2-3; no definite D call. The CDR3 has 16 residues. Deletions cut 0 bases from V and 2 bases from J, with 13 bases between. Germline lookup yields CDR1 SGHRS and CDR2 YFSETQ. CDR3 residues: CASSLGASILTDTQYF. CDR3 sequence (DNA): TGCGCCAGCAGCTTGGGCGCCTCGATTCTCACAGATACGCAGTATTTT.

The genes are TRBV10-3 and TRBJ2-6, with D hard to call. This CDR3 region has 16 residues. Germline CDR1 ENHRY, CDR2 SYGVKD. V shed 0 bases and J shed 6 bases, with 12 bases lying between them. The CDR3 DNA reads TGTGCCATCAGTGAGTCGTGGCAGGATTTGGCCAACGTCCTGACTTTC. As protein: CAISESWQDLANVLTF.

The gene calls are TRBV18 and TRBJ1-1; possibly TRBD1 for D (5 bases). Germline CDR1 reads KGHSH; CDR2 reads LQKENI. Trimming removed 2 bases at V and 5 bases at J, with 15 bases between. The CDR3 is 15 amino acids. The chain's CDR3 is CASSPVGAFSTEAFF. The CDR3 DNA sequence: TGTGCCAGCTCACCAGTAGGGGCGTTTAGTACTGAAGCTTTCTTT. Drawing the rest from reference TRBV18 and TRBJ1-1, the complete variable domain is NAGVMQNPRHLVRRRGQEARLRCSPMKGHSHVYWYRQLPEEGLKFMVYLQKENIIDESGMPKERFSAEFPKEGPSILRIQQVVRGDSAAYFCASSPVGAFSTEAFFGQGTRLTVV.

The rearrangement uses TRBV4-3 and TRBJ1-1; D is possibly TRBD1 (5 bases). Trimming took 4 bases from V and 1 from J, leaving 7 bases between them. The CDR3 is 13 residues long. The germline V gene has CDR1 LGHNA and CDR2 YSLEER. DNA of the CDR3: TGCGCCAGCAGCCTTGGACAGAACACTGAAGCTTTCTTT. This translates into CASSLGQNTEAFF.

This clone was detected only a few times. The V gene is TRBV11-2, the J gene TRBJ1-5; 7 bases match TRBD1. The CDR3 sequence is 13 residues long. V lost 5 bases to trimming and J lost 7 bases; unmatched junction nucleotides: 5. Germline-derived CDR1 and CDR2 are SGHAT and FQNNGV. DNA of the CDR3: TGTGCCAGCAGCCCCGACAGGGCCCAGCCCCAGCATTTT. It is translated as CASSPDRAQPQHF. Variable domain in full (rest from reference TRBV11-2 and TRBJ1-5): EAGVAQSPRYKIIEKRQSVAFWCNPISGHATLYWYQQILGQGPKLLIQFQNNGVVDDSQLPKDRFSAERLKGVDSTLKIQPAKLEDSAVYLCASSPDRAQPQHFGDGTRLSIL.

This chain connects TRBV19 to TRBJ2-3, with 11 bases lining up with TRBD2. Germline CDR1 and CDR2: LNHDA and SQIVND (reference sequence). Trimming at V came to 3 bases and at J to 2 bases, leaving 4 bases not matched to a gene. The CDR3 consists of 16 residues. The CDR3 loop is CASSILAGGSTDTQYF. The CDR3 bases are TGTGCCAGTAGTATTCTAGCGGGAGGTTCCACAGATACGCAGTATTTT. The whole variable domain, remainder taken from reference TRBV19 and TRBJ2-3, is DGGITQSPKYLFRKEGQNVTLSCEQNLNHDAMYWYRQDPGQGLRLIYYSQIVNDFQKGDIAEGYSVSREKKESFPLTVTSAQKNPTAFYLCASSILAGGSTDTQYFGPGTRLTVL.

CDR3 sequence (DNA): TGTGCCAGCAGTGACAGGAGGGGCGGGGTGGGCTACAATGAGCAGTTCTTC. This encodes CASSDRRGGVGYNEQFF. J is TRBJ2-1 and V is TRBV6-4; D is possibly TRBD2 (6 bases). Trimming left V 2 bases short and J 3 bases short, with 17 bases between. The CDR3 runs 17 residues. CDR1 is MRHNA, CDR2 SNTAGT, per germline.

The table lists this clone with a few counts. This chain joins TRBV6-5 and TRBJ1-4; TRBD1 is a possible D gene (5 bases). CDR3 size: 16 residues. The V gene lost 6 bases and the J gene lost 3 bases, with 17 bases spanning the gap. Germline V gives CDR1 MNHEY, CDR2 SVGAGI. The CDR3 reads CASSYRGLGSNEKLFF. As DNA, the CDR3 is TGTGCCAGCAGCTACCGGGGGTTGGGATCTAATGAAAAACTGTTTTTT.

The CDR3 DNA sequence: TGTGCCAGCAGCTCTAAGGGATGGACATATGAGACCCAGTACTTC. Translated, it gives CASSSKGWTYETQYF. The genes are TRBV5-8 and TRBJ2-5; D may be TRBD1 (5 bases). Germline V gene data show CDR1 as SGHTS and CDR2 as YDEGEE. Trimming removed 3 bases at V and 5 bases at J, with 17 bases between. CDR3 length equals 15 residues.

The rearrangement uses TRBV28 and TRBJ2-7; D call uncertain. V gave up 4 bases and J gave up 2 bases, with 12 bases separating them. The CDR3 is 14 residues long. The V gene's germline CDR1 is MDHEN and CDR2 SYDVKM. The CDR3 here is CASSYSRLTYEQYF. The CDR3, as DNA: TGTGCCAGCAGTTACTCAAGACTGACCTACGAGCAGTACTTC.

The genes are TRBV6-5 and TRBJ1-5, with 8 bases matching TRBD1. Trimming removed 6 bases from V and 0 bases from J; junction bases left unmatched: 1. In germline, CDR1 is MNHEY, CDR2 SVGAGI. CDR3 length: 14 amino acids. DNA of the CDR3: TGTGCCAGCAGAACAGGGGGTAGCAATCAGCCCCAGCATTTT. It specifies CASRTGGSNQPQHF.

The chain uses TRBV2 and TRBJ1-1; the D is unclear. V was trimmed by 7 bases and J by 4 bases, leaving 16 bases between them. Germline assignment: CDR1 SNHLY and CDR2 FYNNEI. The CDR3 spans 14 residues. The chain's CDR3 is CASTSIGLATEAFF. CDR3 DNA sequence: TGTGCCAGCACCTCAATTGGACTAGCCACTGAAGCTTTCTTT.

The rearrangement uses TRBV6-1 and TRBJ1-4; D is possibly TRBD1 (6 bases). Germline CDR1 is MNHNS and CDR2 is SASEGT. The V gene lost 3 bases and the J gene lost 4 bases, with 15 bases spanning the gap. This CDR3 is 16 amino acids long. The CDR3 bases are TGTGCCAGCAGTGATCGTCCAGGGGCGGGTAATGAAAAACTGTTTTTT. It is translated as CASSDRPGAGNEKLFF.

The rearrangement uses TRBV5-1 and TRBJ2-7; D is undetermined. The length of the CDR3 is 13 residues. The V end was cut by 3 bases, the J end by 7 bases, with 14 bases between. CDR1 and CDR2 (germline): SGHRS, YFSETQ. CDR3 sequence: CASSSPQLREQYF. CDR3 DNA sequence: TGCGCCAGCAGCTCCCCCCAATTGAGGGAGCAGTACTTC.

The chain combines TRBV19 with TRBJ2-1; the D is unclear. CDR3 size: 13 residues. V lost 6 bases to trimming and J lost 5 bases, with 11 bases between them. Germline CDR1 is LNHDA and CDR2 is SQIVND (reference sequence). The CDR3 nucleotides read TGTGCCAGTAGCCCCCATTCCAACAATGAGCAGTTCTTC. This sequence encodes CASSPHSNNEQFF.

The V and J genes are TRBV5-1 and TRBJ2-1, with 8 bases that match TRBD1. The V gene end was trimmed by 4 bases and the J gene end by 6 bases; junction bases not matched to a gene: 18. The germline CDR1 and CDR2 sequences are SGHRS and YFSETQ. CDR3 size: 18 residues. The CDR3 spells CASSPGRWDRTGSNEQFF. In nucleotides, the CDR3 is TGCGCCAGCAGCCCTGGTCGTTGGGACAGGACGGGGAGCAATGAGCAGTTCTTC. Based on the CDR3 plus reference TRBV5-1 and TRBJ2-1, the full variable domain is KAGVTQTPRYLIKTRGQQVTLSCSPISGHRSVSWYQQTPGQGLQFLFEYFSETQRNKGNFPGRFSGRQFSNSRSEMNVSTLELGDSALYLCASSPGRWDRTGSNEQFFGPGTRLTVL.

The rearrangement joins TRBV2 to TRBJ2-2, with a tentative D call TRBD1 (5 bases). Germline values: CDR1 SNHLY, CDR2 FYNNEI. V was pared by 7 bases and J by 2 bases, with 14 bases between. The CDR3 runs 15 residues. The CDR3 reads CASKGSRVNTGELFF. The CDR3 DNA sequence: TGTGCCAGCAAGGGTTCCAGGGTTAACACCGGGGAGCTGTTTTTT.

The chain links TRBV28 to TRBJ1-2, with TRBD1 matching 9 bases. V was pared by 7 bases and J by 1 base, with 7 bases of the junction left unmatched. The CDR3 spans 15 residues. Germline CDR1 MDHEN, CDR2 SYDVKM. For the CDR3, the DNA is TGTGCCAGCACCGCGGGACAGGGATATAACTATGGCTACACCTTC. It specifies CASTAGQGYNYGYTF.

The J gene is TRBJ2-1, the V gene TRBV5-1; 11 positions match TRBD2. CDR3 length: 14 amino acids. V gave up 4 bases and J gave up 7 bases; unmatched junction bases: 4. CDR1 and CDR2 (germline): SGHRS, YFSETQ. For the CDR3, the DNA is TGCGCCAGCAGCCTTAGCGGGAGGGCAAATGAGCAGTTCTTC. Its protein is CASSLSGRANEQFF.

CDR3 DNA: TGTGCCAGCAGCTTAGCCAGGGGGCTCTCCTACGAGCAGTACTTC. This sequence encodes CASSLARGLSYEQYF. The genes are TRBV7-8 and TRBJ2-7, with TRBD1 identical over 8 bases. V trimming: 0 bases; J trimming: 0 bases; junction bases outside the gene matches: 1. The CDR3 spans 15 residues. The V gene's germline CDR1 is SGHVS and CDR2 FQNEAQ.

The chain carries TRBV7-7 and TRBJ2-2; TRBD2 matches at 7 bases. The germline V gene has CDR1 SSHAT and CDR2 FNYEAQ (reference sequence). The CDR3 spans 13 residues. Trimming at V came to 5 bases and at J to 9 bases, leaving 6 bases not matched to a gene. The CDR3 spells CASSMTGGRELFF. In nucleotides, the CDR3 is TGTGCCAGCAGCATGACGGGAGGCCGGGAGCTGTTTTTT. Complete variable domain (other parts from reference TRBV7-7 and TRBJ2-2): GAGVSQSPRYKVTKRGQDVTLRCDPISSHATLYWYQQALGQGPEFLTYFNYEAQPDKSGLPSDRFSAERPEGSISTLTIQRTEQRDSAMYRCASSMTGGRELFFGEGSRLTVL.

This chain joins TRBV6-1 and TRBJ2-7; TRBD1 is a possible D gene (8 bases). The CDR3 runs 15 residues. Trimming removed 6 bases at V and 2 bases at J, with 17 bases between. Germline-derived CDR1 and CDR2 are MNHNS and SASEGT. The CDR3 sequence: CASSATTGGAYEQYF. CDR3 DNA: TGTGCCAGCAGCGCTACCACAGGGGGGGCCTACGAGCAGTACTTC.

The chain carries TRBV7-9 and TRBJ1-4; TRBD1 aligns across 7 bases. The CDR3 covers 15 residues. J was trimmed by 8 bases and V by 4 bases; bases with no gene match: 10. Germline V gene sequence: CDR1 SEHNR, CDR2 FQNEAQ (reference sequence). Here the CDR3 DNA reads TGTGCCAGCAGCTATTCATCAGGGGGAGAGGAAAAACTGTTTTTT. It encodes CASSYSSGGEEKLFF.

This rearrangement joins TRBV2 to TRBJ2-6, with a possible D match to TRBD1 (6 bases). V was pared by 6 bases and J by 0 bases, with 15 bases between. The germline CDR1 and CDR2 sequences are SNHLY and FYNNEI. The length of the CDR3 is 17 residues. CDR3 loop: CASSDRRFDSGANVLTF. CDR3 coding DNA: TGTGCCAGCAGCGACAGGAGATTCGACTCTGGGGCCAACGTCCTGACTTTC.

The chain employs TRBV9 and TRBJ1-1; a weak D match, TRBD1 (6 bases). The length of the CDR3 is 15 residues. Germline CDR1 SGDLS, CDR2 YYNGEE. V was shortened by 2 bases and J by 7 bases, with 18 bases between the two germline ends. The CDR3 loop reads CASSVESQGFSEAFF. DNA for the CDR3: TGTGCCAGCAGCGTTGAATCCCAGGGGTTTAGTGAAGCTTTCTTT.

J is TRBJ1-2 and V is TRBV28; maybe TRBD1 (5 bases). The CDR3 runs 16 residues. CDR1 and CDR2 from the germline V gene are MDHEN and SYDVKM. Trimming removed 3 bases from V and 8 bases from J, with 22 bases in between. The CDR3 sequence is CASSFPPGLKLRGYTF. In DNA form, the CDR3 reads TGTGCCAGCAGTTTTCCTCCGGGACTCAAGCTTCGCGGCTACACCTTC.

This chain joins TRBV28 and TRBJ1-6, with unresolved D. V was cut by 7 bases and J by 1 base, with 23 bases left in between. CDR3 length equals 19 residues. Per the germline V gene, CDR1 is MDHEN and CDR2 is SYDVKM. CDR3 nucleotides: TGTGCCAGCATCCCCAAGAGGGAGTTTTCGGTATCCTATAATTCACCCCTCCACTTT. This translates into CASIPKREFSVSYNSPLHF.